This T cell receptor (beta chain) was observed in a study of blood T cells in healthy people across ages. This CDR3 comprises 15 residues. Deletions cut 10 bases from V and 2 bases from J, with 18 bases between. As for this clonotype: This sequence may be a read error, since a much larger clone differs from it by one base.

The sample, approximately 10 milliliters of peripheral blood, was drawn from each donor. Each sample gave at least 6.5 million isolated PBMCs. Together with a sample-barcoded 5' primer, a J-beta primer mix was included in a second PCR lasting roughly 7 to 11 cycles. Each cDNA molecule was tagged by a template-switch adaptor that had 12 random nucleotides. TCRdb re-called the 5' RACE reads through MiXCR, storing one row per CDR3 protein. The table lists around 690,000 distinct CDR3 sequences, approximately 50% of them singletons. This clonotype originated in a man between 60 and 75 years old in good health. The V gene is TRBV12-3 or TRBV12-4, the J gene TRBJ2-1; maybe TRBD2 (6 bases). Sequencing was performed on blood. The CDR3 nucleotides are TGTGCCATGGCGCCCATAGCGGATACCTACAATGAGCAGTTCTTC. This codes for CAMAPIADTYNEQFF.